These 10 T cell receptor beta chains were sequenced from one sample in a study of blood T cell repertoires in COVID-19. Produced via immunoSEQ multiplex PCR; TCRdb's table is partial and in-frame only. The profile shows about 140,000 clones, about 86% of them singletons. The sequenced sample consisted of peripheral blood. The source is a human donor in a cohort sampled during active COVID-19.

This sequence joins TRBV7-2 and TRBJ2-2, with D possibly TRBD2 on 6 matching bases. Deletions cut 1 base from V and 7 bases from J, with 10 bases between. CDR1 is SGHTA and CDR2 is FQGNSA in the germline V gene. There are 14 residues in the CDR3. CDR3 nucleotide sequence: TGTGCCAGCAGCTTAGTGGCTAGCGACGGGGAGCTGTTTTTT. It specifies CASSLVASDGELFF.

This rearrangement joins TRBV10-3 to TRBJ2-2, with 9 bases fitting TRBD1. The CDR3 has 14 amino acids. J was trimmed by 7 bases and V by 6 bases; bases with no gene match: 6. CDR1 and CDR2 from the germline V gene are ENHRY and SYGVKD. CDR3 DNA: TGTGCCATCAGAGGGGACAGGGCTGGCGGGGAGCTGTTTTTT. This translates into CAIRGDRAGGELFF.

The V call is TRBV19, the J call TRBJ1-1, with a possible D match to TRBD1 (5 bases). The V gene lost 2 bases and the J gene lost 4 bases, with 11 bases spanning the gap. Germline CDR1 and CDR2: LNHDA and SQIVND (reference sequence). The CDR3 has 14 amino acids. The CDR3 sequence is CASSIQGFGTEAFF. CDR3 nucleotide sequence: TGTGCCAGTAGTATACAGGGTTTTGGCACTGAAGCTTTCTTT.

This chain uses TRBV7-2 with TRBJ2-1; 12 nucleotides line up with TRBD2. Germline V gene sequence: CDR1 SGHTA, CDR2 FQGNSA. The trim removed 1 base at V and 5 bases at J, leaving 0 bases unmatched. This CDR3 is 15 amino acids long. Written as DNA, the CDR3 is TGTGCCAGCAGCTTAGGACTAGCGGGAGACAATGAGCAGTTCTTC. Translation gives CASSLGLAGDNEQFF.

The table lists this clone with a few counts. The chain uses TRBV27 and TRBJ1-5; TRBD1 is a possible D gene (5 bases). The CDR3 length is 14 residues. V gave up 0 bases and J gave up 8 bases, with 11 bases separating them. Germline V gene data show CDR1 as MNHEY and CDR2 as SMNVEV (reference sequence). CDR3 sequence (DNA): TGTGCCAGCAGTTTATCGGGGGGTGCGGAGCCCCAGCATTTT. Protein sequence: CASSLSGGAEPQHF.

The chain links TRBV5-4 to TRBJ2-5; possibly TRBD1 for D (8 bases). The CDR3 has 15 amino acids. The germline V gene has CDR1 SGHNT and CDR2 YYREEE (reference sequence). Trimming removed 3 bases at V and 2 bases at J, with 14 bases between. In nucleotides, the CDR3 is TGTGCCAGCAGCTCCGACAGGGGAGGGCAAGAGACCCAGTACTTC. Its protein product is CASSSDRGGQETQYF. The whole variable domain, filled in from reference TRBV5-4 and TRBJ2-5, reads ETGVTQSPTHLIKTRGQQVTLRCSSQSGHNTVSWYQQALGQGPQFIFQYYREEENGRGNFPPRFSGLQFPNYSSELNVNALELDDSALYLCASSSDRGGQETQYFGPGTRLLVL.

The chain carries TRBV21-1 and TRBJ2-7; the tabulated D call, TRBD1, remains unverified against the DNA. TRBV21-1 is labeled a pseudogene. The CDR3 sequence is 17 residues long. As DNA, the CDR3 is TGTGCCAGCAGCTTACCAGCTGGGACAGGGCTCTCCTACGAGCAGTACTTC. Translation: CASSLPAGTGLSYEQYF.

This clone was recorded at least ten times. This sequence joins TRBV7-2 and TRBJ2-1; 9 bases fit TRBD2. The CDR3 is made up of 15 amino acids. Losses at the gene ends were 4 bases for V and 4 bases for J; bases not matched to a gene: 5. Looked up from germline, CDR1 is SGHTA and CDR2 is FQGNSA. CDR3 protein: CASSYGTSRYNEQFF. DNA of the CDR3: TGTGCCAGCAGCTACGGGACTAGCAGATACAATGAGCAGTTCTTC.

This chain joins TRBV7-2 and TRBJ2-7; TRBD1 agrees at 9 bases. CDR1 is SGHTA, CDR2 FQGNSA, per germline. CDR3 length equals 18 residues. Trimming at V came to 4 bases and at J to 7 bases, leaving 20 bases not matched to a gene. The DNA for the CDR3 is TGTGCCAGCAGCTCGGGACAGGGCGAGCGCTACGTAGGGGGGGAGCAGTACTTC. Translation: CASSSGQGERYVGGEQYF.

V is TRBV4-3 and J is TRBJ2-7, with D uncertain. V lost 0 bases, J lost 2 bases, and 17 bases lay in between. This CDR3 spans 17 amino acids. The V gene's germline CDR1 is LGHNA and CDR2 YSLEER. CDR3 coding DNA: TGCGCCAGCAGCCAAGATAGATCGCCCCCGGGTCCCTACGAGCAGTACTTC. It yields the protein CASSQDRSPPGPYEQYF.